Listed here are 26 T cell receptor beta chains from one sample, sequenced in a study of T cell changes during pregnancy in multiple sclerosis. Sequencing was performed with immunoSEQ multiplex PCR; in TCRdb, only in-frame clones are kept and a portion is missing. The top ten clones hold 0.78% of a sample with about 110,000 clones, roughly 92% of them seen once. Sequencing was performed on peripheral blood, taken in the third trimester of pregnancy. The receptor set was obtained from a female donor in good health, enrolled as a control in a pregnancy study.

The chain recombines TRBV4-1 with TRBJ2-5; 10 bases agree with TRBD2. This CDR3 is built from 15 residues. Looked up from germline, CDR1 is MGHRA and CDR2 is YSYEKL. J was trimmed by 1 base and V by 4 bases; bases with no gene match: 3. The CDR3 protein is CASSLLAGIQETQYF. The CDR3 DNA is TGCGCCAGCAGCCTACTAGCGGGGATCCAAGAGACCCAGTACTTC.

V is TRBV19 and J is TRBJ1-2; 10 nucleotides align to TRBD1. Germline assignment: CDR1 LNHDA and CDR2 SQIVND (reference sequence). The V and J ends lost 7 bases and 6 bases, in that order; junction bases with no gene match: 5. The CDR3 contains 13 residues. This CDR3 reads CASNPDRGHGYTF. CDR3 bases: TGTGCCAGTAACCCCGACAGGGGGCATGGCTACACCTTC.

This clone was detected once. J is TRBJ2-1 and V is TRBV2; D may be TRBD2 (6 bases). The germline CDR1 and CDR2 sequences are SNHLY and FYNNEI. The CDR3 spans 16 residues. Trimming removed 4 bases at V and 0 bases at J, with 13 bases between. CDR3 protein: CASSVEGRSSYNEQFF. As DNA, the CDR3 is TGTGCCAGCAGTGTGGAGGGAAGGAGCTCCTACAATGAGCAGTTCTTC.

This chain links TRBV11-2 with TRBJ2-7; the D gene is possibly TRBD2 (6 bases). The CDR3 is 12 residues long. Trimming pared 1 base from V and 6 bases from J, leaving 7 bases between. CDR1 SGHAT and CDR2 FQNNGV come from the germline V gene. As DNA, the CDR3 is TGTGCCAGCAGCTTAGGCGGGGTCGAGCAGTACTTC. Amino acid sequence: CASSLGGVEQYF.

The chain combines TRBV7-9 with TRBJ2-7; the D gene is possibly TRBD1 (6 bases). V was pared by 4 bases and J by 4 bases, with 11 bases between. Germline V lookup: CDR1 SEHNR, CDR2 FQNEAQ (reference sequence). This CDR3 spans 13 amino acids. As DNA, the CDR3 is TGTGCCAGCAGCTCTTGGCAGGGGTACGAGCAGTACTTC. Translation: CASSSWQGYEQYF.

V gene TRBV5-6 combines with J gene TRBJ1-1; tentatively, D is TRBD1 (6 bases). V lost 1 base and J lost 4, with 17 bases in between. This CDR3 comprises 16 residues. The germline gives CDR1 SGHDT, CDR2 YYEEEE. The CDR3 bases are TGTGCCAGCAGCTTGCCCAGTACAGGGATTAGCACTGAAGCTTTCTTT. Translated, it gives CASSLPSTGISTEAFF.

In DNA, the CDR3 is TGTGCCAGCAGTGAAACCAGGGCTCCGGGAAACACCATATATTTT. It codes for CASSETRAPGNTIYF. The chain recombines TRBV6-1 with TRBJ1-3; a weak D match, TRBD1 (5 bases). CDR3 length: 15 amino acids. The germline gives CDR1 MNHNS, CDR2 SASEGT. Trimming pared 2 bases from V and 4 bases from J, leaving 12 bases between.

The rearrangement uses TRBV19 and TRBJ1-2, with 9 nucleotides matching TRBD1. Germline lookup yields CDR1 LNHDA and CDR2 SQIVND (reference sequence). CDR3 length: 15 residues. J was trimmed by 4 bases and V by 1 base; bases with no gene match: 4. CDR3 region: CASSIGGQGSYGYTF. CDR3 in DNA: TGTGCCAGTAGTATAGGGGGACAGGGCAGCTATGGCTACACCTTC.

The genes are TRBV19 and TRBJ1-1; the match to TRBD1 covers 9 bases. The germline V gene encodes CDR1 LNHDA and CDR2 SQIVND (reference sequence). The CDR3 loop spans 16 amino acids. Unmatched junction bases numbered 9, after V lost 3 bases and J lost 4 bases. The CDR3 region has the DNA TGTGCCAGTAGTATTTTTGGTACAGGGGGCTTCACTGAAGCTTTCTTT. Translating gives CASSIFGTGGFTEAFF.

V and J are TRBV2 and TRBJ2-2; TRBD1 matches at 9 bases. Germline CDR1 is SNHLY and CDR2 is FYNNEI. This CDR3 has 17 amino acids. V lost 1 base, J lost 1 base, and 4 bases stayed unmatched. The CDR3 here is CASSEVPGQGNTGELFF. The CDR3 nucleotides are TGTGCCAGCAGTGAAGTACCGGGACAGGGGAACACCGGGGAGCTGTTTTTT.

Here the CDR3 DNA reads TGCGCCAGCAGCCGTGGTAGAGGCGCAGATACGCAGTATTTT. This codes for CASSRGRGADTQYF. The rearrangement joins TRBV4-1 to TRBJ2-3; no clear D gene. This CDR3 spans 14 amino acids. Germline CDR1 reads MGHRA; CDR2 reads YSYEKL. Trimming pared 4 bases from V and 4 bases from J, leaving 12 bases between.

The rearrangement links TRBV9 to TRBJ1-2; possibly TRBD1 for D (6 bases). CDR1 SGDLS and CDR2 YYNGEE come from the germline V gene. This CDR3 contains 17 residues. V was shortened by 4 bases and J by 4 bases, with 23 bases between the two germline ends. CDR3 loop: CASSSTGRGLGPYGYTF. The DNA for the CDR3 is TGTGCCAGCAGCTCCACGGGCAGGGGATTAGGCCCCTATGGCTACACCTTC.

The rearrangement joins TRBV18 to TRBJ2-7; D possibly corresponds to TRBD2 (5 bases). Germline V gene data show CDR1 as KGHSH and CDR2 as LQKENI. V shed 2 bases and J shed 1 base, with 9 bases lying between them. This CDR3 has 14 residues. The CDR3 is CASSPTGSSYEQYF. CDR3 DNA sequence: TGTGCCAGCTCACCAACGGGGTCTTCCTACGAGCAGTACTTC.

The chain uses TRBV4-3 and TRBJ1-1; no clear D gene. The CDR3 has 15 amino acids. CDR1 and CDR2 from the germline V gene are LGHNA and YSLEER. The ends were cut back, 0 bases at V and 0 bases at J, with 8 bases in the middle. CDR3 coding DNA: TGCGCCAGCAGCCAAGATGGAGGCATGAACACTGAAGCTTTCTTT. It yields the protein CASSQDGGMNTEAFF.

This clone is a singleton in its sample. The J gene is TRBJ1-2, the V gene TRBV2; 10 bases are shared with TRBD1. The CDR3 runs to 14 residues. Germline V gives CDR1 SNHLY, CDR2 FYNNEI. The trim removed 6 bases at V and 5 bases at J, leaving 6 bases unmatched. The CDR3 spells CASSAQGQGYGYTF. For the CDR3, the DNA is TGTGCCAGCAGCGCCCAGGGACAGGGGTATGGCTACACCTTC.

The rearrangement joins TRBV5-5 to TRBJ1-5; D not certain. CDR1 and CDR2 (germline): SGHKS, YYEKEE (reference sequence). The CDR3 covers 14 residues. V was pared by 3 bases and J by 0 bases, with 7 bases between. CDR3 loop: CASSSGLSNQPQHF. The CDR3 nucleotides are TGTGCCAGCAGCTCCGGTCTTAGCAATCAGCCCCAGCATTTT.

The CDR3: CASSQDFTSGGGTDTQYF. As DNA, the CDR3 is TGTGCCAGCAGCCAAGATTTTACTAGCGGGGGGGGCACAGATACGCAGTATTTT. The rearrangement uses TRBV4-2 and TRBJ2-3; 13 positions match TRBD2. The CDR3 is 18 amino acids. Germline loops: CDR1 LGHNA, CDR2 YNFKEQ. V dropped 0 bases and J dropped 1; count of bases not matched to a gene: 4.

The rearrangement links TRBV6-6 to TRBJ2-3, with 8 bases identical to TRBD2. The V and J ends lost 6 bases and 2 bases, in that order; junction bases with no gene match: 10. The germline V gene has CDR1 MNHNY and CDR2 SVGAGI (reference sequence). The length of the CDR3 is 16 residues. The CDR3 DNA is TGTGCCAGCAGGGATAGCGGGGTGCCTTACACAGATACGCAGTATTTT. The encoded protein is CASRDSGVPYTDTQYF.

This chain uses TRBV18 with TRBJ1-2; D remains unclear. CDR1 and CDR2 from the germline V gene are KGHSH and LQKENI. The CDR3 has 12 amino acids. The V and J ends lost 5 bases and 3 bases respectively, with 7 bases between them. This CDR3 is CASSSPDYGYTF. The DNA for the CDR3 is TGTGCCAGCTCAAGCCCCGACTATGGCTACACCTTC.

Here the CDR3 reads CASSVYRGGTEAFF. The CDR3 DNA sequence: TGTGCCAGCAGCGTATACCGGGGGGGGACTGAAGCTTTCTTT. V gene TRBV9 combines with J gene TRBJ1-1; D perhaps matches TRBD1 (5 bases). CDR3 length: 14 residues. CDR1 and CDR2 from the germline V gene are SGDLS and YYNGEE. Trimming pared 1 base from V and 5 bases from J, leaving 12 bases between.

The V call is TRBV5-1, the J call TRBJ2-4; TRBD2 agrees at 9 bases. The germline V gene has CDR1 SGHRS and CDR2 YFSETQ. The V and J ends lost 4 bases and 2 bases, in that order; junction bases with no gene match: 4. The CDR3 sequence is 15 residues long. The CDR3 DNA is TGCGCCAGCAGCATCGGGACTAGCCCCAAAAACATTCAGTACTTC. Translation gives CASSIGTSPKNIQYF.

The J gene is TRBJ1-2, the V gene TRBV7-2, with 10 bases that match TRBD1. The V segment lost 5 bases and the J segment 2 bases; nucleotides outside the gene matches: 11. Germline V gene lookup returns CDR1 SGHTA and CDR2 FQGNSA. This CDR3 is 17 amino acids long. CDR3 sequence (DNA): TGTGCCAGCAGCATAGGGACAGGGGCTGATTCAAACTATGGCTACACCTTC. It specifies CASSIGTGADSNYGYTF.

The genes are TRBV6-5 and TRBJ2-1, with TRBD2 identical over 9 bases. After removal of 2 bases from V and 5 bases from J, the junction contained 7 bases not matched to a gene. Germline values: CDR1 MNHEY, CDR2 SVGAGI. CDR3 length equals 16 residues. CDR3 DNA sequence: TGTGCCAGCAGTTACAAGGCGGGGGGGCAGGACAATGAGCAGTTCTTC. Translation: CASSYKAGGQDNEQFF.

The CDR3 bases are TGTGCCAGCAGTTACTCGAGAAGCCCTCGGGATACGCAGTATTTT. Translated: CASSYSRSPRDTQYF. V usage is TRBV6-5 and J usage is TRBJ2-3; D gene uncertain. Germline assignment: CDR1 MNHEY and CDR2 SVGAGI. Trimming removed 0 bases at V and 6 bases at J, with 13 bases between. This CDR3 is 15 amino acids long.

The count of this clone is one. The CDR3: CASSLDGQGEYEQFF. For the CDR3, the DNA is TGCGCCAGCAGCTTGGACGGACAGGGGGAGTATGAGCAGTTCTTC. V usage is TRBV5-1 and J usage is TRBJ2-1; 10 bases are a match to TRBD1. V gave up 0 bases and J gave up 8 bases; unmatched junction bases: 5. The CDR3 has 15 amino acids. Germline CDR1 is SGHRS and CDR2 is YFSETQ. Based on the CDR3 plus reference TRBV5-1 and TRBJ2-1, the full variable domain is KAGVTQTPRYLIKTRGQQVTLSCSPISGHRSVSWYQQTPGQGLQFLFEYFSETQRNKGNFPGRFSGRQFSNSRSEMNVSTLELGDSALYLCASSLDGQGEYEQFFGPGTRLTVL.

The V gene is TRBV5-1, the J gene TRBJ1-1; D is ambiguous. Trimming pared 0 bases from V and 3 bases from J, leaving 9 bases between. Germline V gene sequence: CDR1 SGHRS, CDR2 YFSETQ. This CDR3 is built from 14 residues. The CDR3 nucleotides read TGCGCCAGCAGCTTGGGGAACGGGGACACTGAAGCTTTCTTT. Translating gives CASSLGNGDTEAFF.